What follows describes a single T cell receptor (beta chain). Its antigen is not identified. The data derive from a study of vaccination and CD4 T cells after COVID-19. Overall study: Control cultures received a CEFX pool, an HIV-1 Nef pool, or no peptide.

Sequencing of cultured CD4+ T cell DNA used the Oncomine TCR Beta short-read assay. TCRdb itself ran the PCR reads through MiXCR, one entry per CDR3 protein. The sample has some 15,000 distinct CDR3 sequences, over 50% seen once. This CDR3 is 17 amino acids long. J lost 2 bases, V lost 2 bases, and 11 bases had no gene match. From germline, CDR1 is MNHEY and CDR2 SVGEGT. The treatment denotes: approximately 9-day PBMC culture with coronavirus spike peptide pools or control peptides (ViraFEST assay). The chain uses TRBV6-2 or TRBV6-3 and TRBJ2-7; 8 nucleotides line up with TRBD2. The clonotype originates from a human donor who had recovered from COVID-19. The sample comprised CD4+ T cells from blood, cultured in vitro. CDR3 in DNA: TGTGCCAGCAGTTACCCCCTCCCGGGGGGGGAAACCTACGAGCAGTACTTC. Encoded protein: CASSYPLPGGETYEQYF.